This T cell receptor (beta chain) was sequenced in a study of CD8+CD57+ T cells in acquired aplastic anemia. Overall study results and limits: The study found no significant CD8+ Simpson's diversity difference between patients and controls.

Genomic DNA, the template, was used for profiling of the TCR beta VDJ and CDR3. TCRdb re-derived calls from the reads in MiXCR, one entry per CDR3 protein. The sample has approximately 300,000 distinct CDR3 sequences, under 60% seen once. Flow cytometry had shown expanded CD8+CD57+ cells in the patients chosen for sequencing. About this clonotype: Its antigen is unidentified.

Germline CDR1 reads SGHRS; CDR2 reads YFSETQ. The V gene lost 5 bases and the J gene lost 0 bases, with 8 bases spanning the gap. This CDR3 is built from 14 residues. The material sequenced was sorted CD4+, CD8+, or CD8+CD57+ T cells (not recorded which) from PBMCs. This clonotype was sampled from a human donor with aplastic anemia. The rearrangement uses TRBV5-1 and TRBJ2-2, with D uncertain. Here the CDR3 reads CASSSVTNTGELFF. The CDR3 bases are TGCGCCAGCAGTTCGGTTACGAACACCGGGGAGCTGTTTTTT.